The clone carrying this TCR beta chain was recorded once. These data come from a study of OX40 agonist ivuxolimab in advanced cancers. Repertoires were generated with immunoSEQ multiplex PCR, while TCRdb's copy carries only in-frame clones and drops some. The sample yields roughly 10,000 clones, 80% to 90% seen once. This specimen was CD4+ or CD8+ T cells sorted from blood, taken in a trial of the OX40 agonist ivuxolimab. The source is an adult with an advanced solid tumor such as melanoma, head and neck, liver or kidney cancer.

CDR3 residues: CASSPSGGLNEQYF. In DNA, the CDR3 is TGCGCCAGCAGTCCTAGCGGGGGGCTCAACGAGCAGTACTTC. The gene calls are TRBV5-1 and TRBJ2-7, with 11 bases identical to TRBD2. CDR3 length equals 14 residues. The V and J ends lost 5 bases and 5 bases, in that order; junction bases with no gene match: 6. Germline V gene lookup returns CDR1 SGHRS and CDR2 YFSETQ.